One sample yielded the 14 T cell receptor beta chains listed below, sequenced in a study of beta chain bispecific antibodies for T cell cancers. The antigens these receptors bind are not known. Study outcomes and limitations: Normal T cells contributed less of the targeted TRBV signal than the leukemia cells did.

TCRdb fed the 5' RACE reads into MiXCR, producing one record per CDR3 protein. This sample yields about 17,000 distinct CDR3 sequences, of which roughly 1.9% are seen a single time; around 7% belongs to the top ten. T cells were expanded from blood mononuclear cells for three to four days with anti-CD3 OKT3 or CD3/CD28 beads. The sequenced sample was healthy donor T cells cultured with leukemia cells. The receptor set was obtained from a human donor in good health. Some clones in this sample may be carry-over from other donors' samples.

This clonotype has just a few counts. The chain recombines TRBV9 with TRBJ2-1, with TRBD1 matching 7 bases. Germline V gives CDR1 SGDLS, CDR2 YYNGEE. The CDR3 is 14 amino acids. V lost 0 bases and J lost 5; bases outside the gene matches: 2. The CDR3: CASSVGGQNNEQFF. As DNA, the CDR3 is TGTGCCAGCAGCGTAGGGGGACAGAACAATGAGCAGTTCTTC.

CDR3 loop: CASSLSTSPWVSYEQYF. CDR3 sequence (DNA): TGTGCCAGCAGTTTATCGACTAGCCCTTGGGTCAGCTACGAGCAGTACTTC. The chain employs TRBV27 and TRBJ2-7; TRBD2 matches 7 bases. J was trimmed by 3 bases and V by 0 bases; bases with no gene match: 11. From germline, CDR1 is MNHEY and CDR2 SMNVEV (reference sequence). The CDR3 sequence is 17 residues long.

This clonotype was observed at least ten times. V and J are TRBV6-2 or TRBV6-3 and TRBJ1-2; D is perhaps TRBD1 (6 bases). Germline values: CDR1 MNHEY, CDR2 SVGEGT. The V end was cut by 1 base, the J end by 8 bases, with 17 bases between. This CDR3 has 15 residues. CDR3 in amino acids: CASSYWTAISRGYTF. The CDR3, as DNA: TGTGCCAGCAGTTACTGGACAGCCATTTCTAGAGGCTACACCTTC.

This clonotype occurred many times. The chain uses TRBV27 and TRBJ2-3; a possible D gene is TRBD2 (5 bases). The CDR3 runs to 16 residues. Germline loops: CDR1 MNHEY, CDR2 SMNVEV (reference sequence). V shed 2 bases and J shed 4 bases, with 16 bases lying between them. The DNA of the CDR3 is TGTGCCAGCAGTTTAAGGTCGGGGAATGGAGCAGATACGCAGTATTTT. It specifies CASSLRSGNGADTQYF.

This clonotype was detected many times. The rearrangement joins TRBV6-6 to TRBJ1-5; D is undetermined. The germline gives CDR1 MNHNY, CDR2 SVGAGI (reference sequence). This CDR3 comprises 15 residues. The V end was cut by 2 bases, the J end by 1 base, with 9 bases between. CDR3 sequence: CASSYPAESNQPQHF. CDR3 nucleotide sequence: TGTGCCAGCAGTTACCCGGCGGAAAGCAATCAGCCCCAGCATTTT.

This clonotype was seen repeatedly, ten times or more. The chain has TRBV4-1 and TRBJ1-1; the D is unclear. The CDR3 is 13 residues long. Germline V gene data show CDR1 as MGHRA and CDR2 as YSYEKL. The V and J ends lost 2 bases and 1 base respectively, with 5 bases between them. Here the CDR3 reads CASSQLTNTEAFF. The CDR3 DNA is TGCGCCAGCAGCCAATTAACGAACACTGAAGCTTTCTTT.

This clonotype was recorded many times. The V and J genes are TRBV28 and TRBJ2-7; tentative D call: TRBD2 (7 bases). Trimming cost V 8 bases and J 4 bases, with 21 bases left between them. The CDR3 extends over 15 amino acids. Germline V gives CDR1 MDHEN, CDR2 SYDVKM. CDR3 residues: CASGLRGEGDYEQYF. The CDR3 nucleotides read TGTGCCAGCGGATTAAGGGGGGAGGGGGATTACGAGCAGTACTTC.

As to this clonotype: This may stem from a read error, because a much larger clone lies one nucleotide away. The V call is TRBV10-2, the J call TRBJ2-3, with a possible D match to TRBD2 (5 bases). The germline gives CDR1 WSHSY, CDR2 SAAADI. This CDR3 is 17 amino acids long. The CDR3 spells CASSDSLLGASIDTQYF. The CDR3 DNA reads TGCGCCAGCAGCGATAGCCTCCTTGGTGCTAGCATAGATACGCAGTATTTT.

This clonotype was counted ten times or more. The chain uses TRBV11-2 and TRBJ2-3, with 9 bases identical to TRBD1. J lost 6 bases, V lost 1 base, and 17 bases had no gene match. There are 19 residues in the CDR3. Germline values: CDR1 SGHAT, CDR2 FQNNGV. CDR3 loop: CASSLARDREITKDDTQYF. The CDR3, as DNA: TGTGCCAGCAGCTTAGCTCGGGACAGGGAGATAACTAAAGATGATACGCAGTATTTT.

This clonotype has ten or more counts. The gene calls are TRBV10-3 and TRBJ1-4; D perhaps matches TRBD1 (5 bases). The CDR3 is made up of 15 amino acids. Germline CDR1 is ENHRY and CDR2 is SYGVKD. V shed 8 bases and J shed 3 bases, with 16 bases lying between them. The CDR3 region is CAIGVAGEPNEKLFF. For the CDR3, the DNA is TGTGCCATCGGGGTTGCGGGGGAGCCTAATGAAAAACTGTTTTTT.

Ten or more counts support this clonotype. The CDR3 nucleotides read TGCAGCGTTGAAGATCCGGCTTGGCGGATGAACACTGAAGCTTTCTTT. It is translated as CSVEDPAWRMNTEAFF. The chain joins TRBV29-1 to TRBJ1-1, with unresolved D. V was cut by 0 bases and J by 0 bases, with 14 bases left in between. This CDR3 is built from 16 residues. CDR1 and CDR2 (germline): SQVTM, ANQGSEA.

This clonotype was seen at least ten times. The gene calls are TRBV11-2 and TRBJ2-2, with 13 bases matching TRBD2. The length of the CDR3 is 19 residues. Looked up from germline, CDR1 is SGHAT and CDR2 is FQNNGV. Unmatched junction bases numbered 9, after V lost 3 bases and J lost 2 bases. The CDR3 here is CASSFPTSGGQPNTGELFF. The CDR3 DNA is TGTGCCAGCAGCTTCCCGACTAGCGGGGGGCAACCTAACACCGGGGAGCTGTTTTTT.

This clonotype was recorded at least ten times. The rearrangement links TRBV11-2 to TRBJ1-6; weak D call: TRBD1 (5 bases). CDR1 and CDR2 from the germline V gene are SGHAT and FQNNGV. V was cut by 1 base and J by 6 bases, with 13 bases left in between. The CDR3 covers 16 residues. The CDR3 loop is CASSLGGPRANSPLHF. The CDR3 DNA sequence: TGTGCCAGCAGCTTAGGGGGACCGAGGGCTAATTCACCCCTCCACTTT.

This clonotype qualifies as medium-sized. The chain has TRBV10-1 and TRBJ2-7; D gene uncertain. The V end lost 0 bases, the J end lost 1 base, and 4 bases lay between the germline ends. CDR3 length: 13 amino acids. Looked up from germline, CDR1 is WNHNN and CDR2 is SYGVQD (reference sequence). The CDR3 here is CASSESESYEQYF. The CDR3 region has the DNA TGCGCCAGCAGTGAGTCTGAATCCTACGAGCAGTACTTC.